The rows below give T cell receptor beta chains drawn from one sample of a study of T-cell reconstitution after alpha-beta-depleted transplantation in children. TCRdb passed the PCR reads through MiXCR, listing each CDR3 protein once. The profile covers fewer than 1 million distinct CDR3 sequences, with roughly 15% appearing a single time and approximately 5% taken by the ten largest. The material sequenced was PBMCs, mostly from graft donor cells, taken 360 days after TCRalphabeta/CD19-depleted stem cell transplant. The receptors here all came from a male patient between 5 and 17 years old who had a stem cell transplant for acute lymphoblastic leukemia, so the T cells may come from the graft donor. The CDR3 runs from the conserved cysteine through the conserved F or W. D genes are given only for firm matches. Clone size is not always given. Where it is, it says once, few, many or a class for expanded clones.

d_call: -
v_call: TRBV20-1
j_call: TRBJ2-7
clone_size: -
cdr3_aa: CSAREHLIVHEQYF
cdr3_nt: TGCAGTGCCCGGGAACACCTTATTGTCCACGAGCAGTACTTC

d_call: -
v_call: TRBV13
j_call: TRBJ2-7
clone_size: few
cdr3_aa: CASSLGGGLSSYEQYF
cdr3_nt: TGTGCCAGCAGCTTAGGCGGCGGACTGAGCTCCTACGAGCAGTACTTC

d_call: TRBD2
v_call: TRBV9
j_call: TRBJ2-3
clone_size: few
cdr3_aa: CASSVVLAGTDTQYF
cdr3_nt: TGTGCCAGCAGCGTAGTACTAGCGGGAACAGATACGCAGTATTTT

d_call: TRBD1
v_call: TRBV5-1
j_call: TRBJ2-3
clone_size: many
cdr3_aa: CASSLDLTGTTDTQYF
cdr3_nt: TGCGCCAGCAGCTTGGATTTGACAGGGACCACAGATACGCAGTATTTT

d_call: -
v_call: TRBV29-1
j_call: TRBJ2-7
clone_size: many
cdr3_aa: CSVIMNEQYF
cdr3_nt: TGCAGCGTAATTATGAACGAGCAGTACTTC

d_call: -
v_call: TRBV27
j_call: TRBJ2-3
clone_size: -
cdr3_aa: CASNRRVSTDTQYF
cdr3_nt: TGTGCCAGCAACAGACGGGTGAGCACAGATACGCAGTATTTT

d_call: -
v_call: TRBV20-1
j_call: TRBJ2-7
clone_size: many
cdr3_aa: CSARSRPGISSYEQYF
cdr3_nt: TGCAGTGCTAGAAGTAGGCCGGGGATAAGCTCCTACGAGCAGTACTTC

d_call: TRBD2
v_call: TRBV10-3
j_call: TRBJ2-5
clone_size: many
cdr3_aa: CAISREGLAGGAETQYF
cdr3_nt: TGTGCCATCAGTCGGGAGGGCCTAGCGGGAGGTGCGGAGACCCAGTACTTC

d_call: -
v_call: TRBV12-3/TRBV12-4
j_call: TRBJ1-2
clone_size: -
cdr3_aa: CASSLAPSRERGDGYTF
cdr3_nt: TGTGCCAGCAGTCTCGCCCCCAGCAGGGAGAGGGGTGATGGCTACACCTTC

d_call: TRBD2
v_call: TRBV5-1
j_call: TRBJ2-3
clone_size: -
cdr3_aa: CASSLDPSGRTDTQYF
cdr3_nt: TGCGCCAGCAGCTTGGATCCTAGCGGACGCACAGATACGCAGTATTTT

d_call: TRBD2
v_call: TRBV29-1
j_call: TRBJ2-3
clone_size: many
cdr3_aa: CSVPAGLGHVFLDTQYF
cdr3_nt: TGCAGCGTTCCCGCAGGACTAGGGCATGTTTTCTTGGATACGCAGTATTTT

d_call: -
v_call: TRBV19
j_call: TRBJ1-5
clone_size: -
cdr3_aa: CASSIDLQGNQPQHF
cdr3_nt: TGTGCCAGTAGTATAGATCTACAAGGAAATCAGCCCCAGCATTTT

d_call: -
v_call: TRBV7-9
j_call: TRBJ2-1
clone_size: few
cdr3_aa: CASSSGLGVKNEQFF
cdr3_nt: TGTGCCAGCAGTTCGGGACTGGGCGTTAAAAATGAGCAGTTCTTC

d_call: -
v_call: TRBV9
j_call: TRBJ1-1
clone_size: few
cdr3_aa: CASSVGGAQRAFF
cdr3_nt: TGTGCCAGCAGCGTAGGGGGGGCCCAGCGAGCTTTCTTT

d_call: TRBD1
v_call: TRBV28
j_call: TRBJ1-3
clone_size: few
cdr3_aa: CASRGGLSGNTIYF
cdr3_nt: TGTGCCAGCAGAGGGGGCCTCTCTGGAAACACCATATATTTT

d_call: TRBD1
v_call: TRBV29-1
j_call: TRBJ2-7
clone_size: -
cdr3_aa: CSAEGGSGGSYEQYF
cdr3_nt: TGCAGCGCTGAAGGCGGGTCAGGGGGTTCCTACGAGCAGTACTTC

d_call: -
v_call: TRBV11-1
j_call: TRBJ1-3
clone_size: -
cdr3_aa: CASSLVGWQAPGNTIYF
cdr3_nt: TGTGCCAGCAGCTTGGTAGGATGGCAGGCACCTGGAAACACCATATATTTT

d_call: -
v_call: TRBV12-3/TRBV12-4
j_call: TRBJ2-3
clone_size: -
cdr3_aa: CASSRTVMGTDTQYF
cdr3_nt: TGTGCCAGCAGTCGGACAGTCATGGGCACAGATACGCAGTATTTT

d_call: TRBD2
v_call: TRBV10-1
j_call: TRBJ2-1
clone_size: once
cdr3_aa: CASSEIRGSGRLYNEQFF
cdr3_nt: TGCGCCAGCAGTGAAATTCGTGGTAGCGGGAGGTTGTACAATGAGCAGTTCTTC

d_call: TRBD1
v_call: TRBV5-1
j_call: TRBJ2-7
clone_size: -
cdr3_aa: CASSFLKGAYEQYF
cdr3_nt: TGCGCCAGCAGCTTTCTGAAGGGGGCTTACGAGCAGTACTTC

d_call: -
v_call: TRBV5-1
j_call: TRBJ2-2
clone_size: few
cdr3_aa: CASSVLPDTGELFF
cdr3_nt: TGCGCCAGCAGCGTACTTCCGGACACCGGGGAGCTGTTTTTT

d_call: TRBD2
v_call: TRBV6-5
j_call: TRBJ2-3
clone_size: few
cdr3_aa: CASSYLAGGPRSDTQYF
cdr3_nt: TGTGCCAGCAGTTACCTAGCGGGAGGGCCTCGATCAGATACGCAGTATTTT

d_call: TRBD1
v_call: TRBV7-3
j_call: TRBJ2-1
clone_size: -
cdr3_aa: CASSLKGDREQFF
cdr3_nt: TGTGCCAGCAGCCTTAAGGGGGACAGAGAGCAGTTCTTC

d_call: TRBD2
v_call: TRBV9
j_call: TRBJ2-1
clone_size: few
cdr3_aa: CASSDLAGGSNEQFF
cdr3_nt: TGTGCCAGCAGCGATCTAGCGGGAGGATCAAATGAGCAGTTCTTC

d_call: TRBD1
v_call: TRBV12-5
j_call: TRBJ2-2
clone_size: -
cdr3_aa: CASGWIRGRSGELFF
cdr3_nt: TGTGCTAGTGGTTGGATCAGGGGGCGGTCCGGGGAGCTGTTTTTT

d_call: -
v_call: TRBV20-1
j_call: TRBJ2-7
clone_size: many
cdr3_aa: CSARDERGLSYEQYF
cdr3_nt: TGCAGTGCTAGAGATGAGCGCGGGCTATCCTACGAGCAGTACTTC

d_call: TRBD2
v_call: TRBV7-3
j_call: TRBJ2-1
clone_size: few
cdr3_aa: CASSLTVTSGPKQFF
cdr3_nt: TGTGCCAGCAGCTTAACGGTCACTAGCGGACCCAAGCAGTTCTTC

d_call: -
v_call: TRBV12-3/TRBV12-4
j_call: TRBJ2-6
clone_size: many
cdr3_aa: CASRPGVANVLTF
cdr3_nt: TGTGCCAGCAGGCCAGGGGTGGCCAACGTCCTGACTTTC

d_call: TRBD1
v_call: TRBV11-2
j_call: TRBJ1-4
clone_size: few
cdr3_aa: CASSPDRARDEKLFF
cdr3_nt: TGTGCCAGCAGCCCCGACAGGGCTCGGGATGAAAAACTGTTTTTT

d_call: -
v_call: TRBV4-2
j_call: TRBJ1-2
clone_size: -
cdr3_aa: CASSQDRGNYGYTF
cdr3_nt: TGTGCCAGCAGCCAAGACCGGGGGAACTATGGCTACACCTTC

d_call: -
v_call: TRBV7-8
j_call: TRBJ1-1
clone_size: many
cdr3_aa: CASSLSGPNTEAFF
cdr3_nt: TGTGCCAGCAGCTTATCCGGGCCGAACACTGAAGCTTTCTTT

d_call: -
v_call: TRBV12-3/TRBV12-4
j_call: TRBJ2-7
clone_size: many
cdr3_aa: CASSLQRQSYF
cdr3_nt: TGTGCCAGCAGTTTACAGAGACAGAGTTACTTC

d_call: TRBD1
v_call: TRBV29-1
j_call: TRBJ2-3
clone_size: -
cdr3_aa: CSVDYGSGTGRGDTQYF
cdr3_nt: TGCAGCGTTGACTATGGATCCGGGACAGGGAGGGGAGATACGCAGTATTTT

d_call: -
v_call: TRBV20-1
j_call: TRBJ1-6
clone_size: few
cdr3_aa: CTILQRHNSPLHF
cdr3_nt: TGCACCATACTGCAGCGGCATAATTCACCCCTCCACTTT

d_call: TRBD1
v_call: TRBV7-2
j_call: TRBJ2-7
clone_size: few
cdr3_aa: CASSFGGTGGYEQYF
cdr3_nt: TGTGCCAGCAGCTTTGGTGGGACAGGGGGCTACGAGCAGTACTTC

d_call: -
v_call: TRBV7-6
j_call: TRBJ2-5
clone_size: -
cdr3_aa: CASSLGTEGGETQYF
cdr3_nt: TGTGCCAGCAGCTTAGGGACAGAGGGAGGGGAGACCCAGTACTTC

d_call: -
v_call: TRBV9
j_call: TRBJ2-1
clone_size: -
cdr3_aa: CASSVGEGFYNEQFF
cdr3_nt: TGTGCCAGCAGCGTCGGAGAGGGCTTCTACAATGAGCAGTTCTTC

d_call: TRBD1
v_call: TRBV5-1
j_call: TRBJ2-5
clone_size: few
cdr3_aa: CASSSGQGRTQYF
cdr3_nt: TGCGCCAGCAGCTCGGGACAGGGGAGGACCCAGTACTTC

d_call: TRBD2
v_call: TRBV10-3
j_call: TRBJ2-7
clone_size: -
cdr3_aa: CAIGASGYYEQYF
cdr3_nt: TGTGCCATCGGTGCTAGCGGGTACTACGAGCAGTACTTC

d_call: TRBD2
v_call: TRBV7-7
j_call: TRBJ2-2
clone_size: -
cdr3_aa: CASSLGRVAGGTGELFF
cdr3_nt: TGTGCCAGCAGCTTAGGTCGAGTAGCGGGAGGCACCGGGGAGCTGTTTTTT

d_call: -
v_call: TRBV24-1
j_call: TRBJ1-2
clone_size: -
cdr3_aa: CATSDLAGETYGYTF
cdr3_nt: TGTGCCACCAGTGATTTAGCAGGCGAGACCTATGGCTACACCTTC

d_call: -
v_call: TRBV3-1
j_call: TRBJ2-5
clone_size: few
cdr3_aa: CASSQGPGGETQYF
cdr3_nt: TGTGCCAGCAGCCAAGGGCCCGGCGGCGAGACCCAGTACTTC

d_call: TRBD1
v_call: TRBV4-1
j_call: TRBJ1-1
clone_size: few
cdr3_aa: CASSPTGGAGITEAFF
cdr3_nt: TGCGCCAGCAGCCCGACAGGGGGCGCGGGCATCACTGAAGCTTTCTTT

d_call: TRBD1
v_call: TRBV12-3/TRBV12-4
j_call: TRBJ1-1
clone_size: few
cdr3_aa: CASSPGQGAHTEAFF
cdr3_nt: TGTGCCAGCAGCCCTGGACAGGGGGCTCACACTGAAGCTTTCTTT

d_call: -
v_call: TRBV12-3/TRBV12-4
j_call: TRBJ2-7
clone_size: few
cdr3_aa: CASSLAPLAIGYEQYF
cdr3_nt: TGTGCCAGCAGTTTAGCACCTCTAGCCATCGGGTACGAGCAGTACTTC

d_call: -
v_call: TRBV18
j_call: TRBJ1-2
clone_size: many
cdr3_aa: CASSPTEGGYGYTF
cdr3_nt: TGTGCCAGCTCACCGACGGAGGGAGGCTATGGCTACACCTTC

d_call: -
v_call: TRBV20-1
j_call: TRBJ2-7
clone_size: -
cdr3_aa: CSARTAYEQYF
cdr3_nt: TGCAGTGCTAGGACAGCCTACGAGCAGTACTTC

d_call: -
v_call: TRBV20-1
j_call: TRBJ2-1
clone_size: -
cdr3_aa: CSAQDGNSYNEQFF
cdr3_nt: TGCAGTGCTCAGGACGGTAACTCCTACAATGAGCAGTTCTTC

d_call: TRBD2
v_call: TRBV20-1
j_call: TRBJ2-7
clone_size: few
cdr3_aa: CSALKAGVRSYEQYF
cdr3_nt: TGCAGTGCCCTTAAGGCGGGAGTTCGCTCCTACGAGCAGTACTTC

d_call: TRBD2
v_call: TRBV4-1
j_call: TRBJ2-3
clone_size: -
cdr3_aa: CASSRDGRVWTDTQYF
cdr3_nt: TGCGCCAGCAGCCGCGATGGGAGGGTCTGGACAGATACGCAGTATTTT

d_call: -
v_call: TRBV19
j_call: TRBJ2-4
clone_size: -
cdr3_aa: CASKGTFTKNIQYF
cdr3_nt: TGTGCCAGTAAGGGGACTTTTACCAAAAACATTCAGTACTTC

d_call: TRBD2
v_call: TRBV4-1
j_call: TRBJ2-2
clone_size: -
cdr3_aa: CASSFREGTGELFF
cdr3_nt: TGCGCCAGCAGCTTTCGGGAGGGAACCGGGGAGCTGTTTTTT

d_call: -
v_call: TRBV9
j_call: TRBJ2-5
clone_size: few
cdr3_aa: CASSTGLFLQETQYF
cdr3_nt: TGTGCCAGCAGCACCGGTTTGTTCCTCCAAGAGACCCAGTACTTC

d_call: -
v_call: TRBV6-1
j_call: TRBJ2-7
clone_size: few
cdr3_aa: CASKELAGVEQYF
cdr3_nt: TGTGCCAGCAAAGAGTTGGCAGGGGTCGAGCAGTACTTC

d_call: -
v_call: TRBV28
j_call: TRBJ2-5
clone_size: once
cdr3_aa: CASSLSRMAETQYF
cdr3_nt: TGTGCCAGCAGTTTATCCAGAATGGCAGAGACCCAGTACTTC